Listed below are T cell receptor beta chains from one sample, sequenced in a study of blood T cell repertoires in COVID-19. Libraries were prepared by immunoSEQ multiplex PCR; TCRdb keeps only in-frame clonotypes and omits some of them. The sample includes 200,000 to 250,000 clones, 75% to 85% of them seen just once. Material for sequencing was PBMCs or T cells enriched from blood (not recorded which). These receptors all come from a man aged 40-55 years who had recovered from COVID-19. Both conserved end residues are part of each CDR3. The order of the fields is J gene, V gene, CDR3 protein.

TRBJ1-1 TRBV4-1 CASSPVGRGLEAFF
TRBJ1-4 TRBV11-2 CASSAWEKLFF
TRBJ1-1 TRBV7-3 CASSFRGNTEAFF
TRBJ2-2 TRBV7-2 CASSLASSGGTGELFF
TRBJ2-1 TRBV29-1 CSVGLGGSYNEQFF
TRBJ2-1 TRBV29-1 CSAWTSGYNEQFF
TRBJ1-1 TRBV29-1 CSAQGVGNTEAFF
TRBJ2-5 TRBV7-6 CASTPQVQETQYF
TRBJ2-3 TRBV10-2 CATSGGTDTQYF
TRBJ2-7 TRBV27 CASRLGLEAYEQYF
TRBJ1-1 TRBV25-1 CASKEQYAPNTEAFF
TRBJ2-3 TRBV3-1/TRBV3-2 CASRYADTQYF
TRBJ2-3 TRBV7-3 CASSLSAVSTDTQYF
TRBJ2-7 TRBV5-1 CASSLRQDYEQYF
TRBJ2-2 TRBV7-9 CASSQGGELFF
TRBJ1-1 TRBV6-1 CATSRDRGGDTEAFF
TRBJ2-3 TRBV19 CASSIGTATDTQYF
TRBJ1-5 TRBV19 CASSIGSGRGNQPQHF
TRBJ2-3 TRBV29-1 CSVEKDSGRDTQYF
TRBJ2-1 TRBV2 CASSTGTGGFNEQFF
TRBJ2-6 TRBV14 CASSSQMAPGANVLTF
TRBJ2-2 TRBV3-1/TRBV3-2 CASSPVGGRGSSNTGELFF
TRBJ1-6 TRBV11-2 CASSKGGSPLHF
TRBJ2-3 TRBV7-6 CASSLTASTDTQYF
TRBJ1-6 TRBV10-3 CAISPSLQASRGDSPLHF
TRBJ2-2 TRBV5-1 CASSLAKITMTGNTGELFF
TRBJ2-2 TRBV5-1 CASRPGTSGKVGELFF
TRBJ1-2 TRBV5-1 CASSLALRTGRDGYTF
TRBJ1-3 TRBV19 CASNLGKGVGNTIYF
TRBJ1-4 TRBV7-2 CASSYGDRESEKLFF
TRBJ2-5 TRBV11-3 CASSLAGVETQYF
TRBJ2-3 TRBV9 CASSVGAGYRTDTQYF
TRBJ1-2 TRBV28 CASSLVAVANYGYTF
TRBJ1-4 TRBV18 CASSPRQGNEKLFF
TRBJ1-1 TRBV2 CASDRGNTEAFF
TRBJ1-1 TRBV28 CASSLLGDSLGTEAFF
TRBJ2-7 TRBV5-1 CATRLLTYEQYF
TRBJ2-1 TRBV2 CASSYGTEYNEQFF
TRBJ2-5 TRBV29-1 CSVSGGIQETQYF
TRBJ1-5 TRBV4-1 CASSPRETENQPQHF
TRBJ1-2 TRBV7-3 CASSRGEKYGYTF
TRBJ2-7 TRBV7-2 CASSFQRASGSPYF
TRBJ1-2 TRBV14 CASSQDGGKGSYGYTF
TRBJ2-3 TRBV7-2 CASSLGDTNRDTQYF
TRBJ1-1 TRBV12-3/TRBV12-4 CASSLVAGGQAFF
TRBJ2-7 TRBV7-6 CASSLTTGSYEQYF
TRBJ2-7 TRBV19 CASSRSGNDRSYEQYF
TRBJ1-2 TRBV3-1/TRBV3-2 CASSHDYGYTF
TRBJ2-5 TRBV23-1 CASSQSSWDSPVETQYF
TRBJ2-7 TRBV10-3 CAISKGTDTYEQYF
TRBJ1-5 TRBV24-1 CATSLTGQTGGNQPQHF
TRBJ2-3 TRBV5-1 CASSSILVRTDTQYF
TRBJ1-3 TRBV7-2 CASRSWGQVGNTIYF
TRBJ1-2 TRBV6-5 CASSPGQGSGYTF
TRBJ2-7 TRBV20-1 CSASPGGLYEQYF
TRBJ1-4 TRBV15 CATSRDARTNEKLFF